The entry below describes one T cell receptor (beta chain). Generated by immunoSEQ multiplex PCR, the TCRdb table keeps only in-frame clones and is missing some. Of 150,000 to 200,000 clones listed, approximately 79% are singletons. The germline V gene has CDR1 GTSNPN and CDR2 SVGIG (reference sequence). The V end was cut by 4 bases, the J end by 3 bases, with 9 bases between. The CDR3 consists of 12 residues. This specimen belongs to a study of blood T cell repertoires in COVID-19. The specimen sequenced was peripheral blood. The receptor was isolated from a woman of 80 years or more with acute or convalescent COVID-19. This chain uses TRBV30 with TRBJ1-2; D gene ambiguous. The CDR3 DNA sequence: TGTGCCTGGACCCCCGTTTACTATGGCTACACCTTC. Its translation: CAWTPVYYGYTF.